The T cell receptor beta chain described here comes from a study of shared clonotypes between healthy human individuals. All donors qualified as healthy HIV-negative adults and had experienced no recent acute infections or vaccinations. CD45RA+ naive and CD45RA-negative memory subsets were separated from CD4+ cells. TCRdb's copy holds only in-frame clones and misses some; the assay was immunoSEQ multiplex PCR. Here the sample spans hundreds of thousands of clones, approximately 79% being singletons. Looked up from germline, CDR1 is SGHRS and CDR2 is YFSETQ. Trimming removed 4 bases at V and 6 bases at J, with 14 bases between. The CDR3 is 14 amino acids. Study-level results: Clonotype sharing levels among donors were expected to vary with sequencing depth.

Of note for this clone: What it binds is unknown.

The chain has TRBV5-1 and TRBJ2-1, with D maybe TRBD2 (6 bases). This sequence originates from a woman aged 25 to 39 in good health. Sequencing was done on a sample of memory CD4+ T cells sorted from blood. Subset in this sample: CD45RA-negative fraction. CDR3 region: CASSRTTSFNEQFF. The DNA of the CDR3 is TGCGCCAGCAGCAGAACGACTAGTTTCAATGAGCAGTTCTTC.